Listed here are 2 T cell receptor beta chains from one sample, sequenced in a study of CD8 T cells in Susac syndrome (dated by TCRdb to the late 2010s). Receptor amplification or capture employed the immunoSEQ multiplex PCR assay. RNA was extracted using the RNeasy kit, and about 0.5 to 1 ug of the RNA was reverse transcribed with random hexamers. The raw public data were reprocessed by TCRdb itself: fastp quality trimming at Q25, MiXCR clonotype calling, in-frame beta chains only. Duplicate CDR3 protein sequences are folded into a single record with the most common DNA and genes. Present in this sample are 300,000 to 350,000 distinct CDR3 sequences, about 90% of which were seen just once. Roughly 0.059% of the sample is taken by the ten largest. Specimen: CD4+ T cells from PBMCs. These receptors were collected from a human donor with multiple sclerosis.

V and J are TRBV28 and TRBJ2-7; TRBD2 agrees at 8 bases. Germline-derived CDR1 and CDR2 are MDHEN and SYDVKM. The V segment lost 4 bases and the J segment 4 bases; nucleotides outside the gene matches: 9. The length of the CDR3 is 15 residues. The CDR3 region is CASSYGAGGRYEQYF. Written as DNA, the CDR3 is TGTGCCAGCAGTTATGGGGCGGGGGGTAGGTACGAGCAGTACTTC.

The genes are TRBV5-1 and TRBJ2-3; 8 bases match TRBD1. The ends lost 4 bases at V and 2 bases at J; junction bases unmatched: 9. This CDR3 has 16 amino acids. Germline assignment: CDR1 SGHRS and CDR2 YFSETQ. This CDR3 is CASSTDTTGATDTQYF. The DNA for the CDR3 is TGCGCCAGCAGCACCGACACGACAGGGGCCACAGATACGCAGTATTTT.